This TCR beta chain stems from a study of control samples from healthy donors and cancer patients. The CDR3 loop spans 13 amino acids. CDR1 is LNHDA, CDR2 SQIVND, per germline (reference sequence). Trimming removed 6 bases from V and 4 bases from J, with 12 bases in between. Libraries were prepared by immunoSEQ multiplex PCR; TCRdb keeps only in-frame clonotypes and omits some of them. This table holds under 85,000 clones, over 65% found once. The sequence was obtained from a woman between 45 and 65 years old with lung cancer. Sample: PBMCs. The rearrangement links TRBV19 to TRBJ1-2; a possible D gene is TRBD1 (5 bases). CDR3 sequence: CASSNRDVYGYTF. CDR3 sequence (DNA): TGTGCCAGTAGCAACCGGGACGTCTATGGCTACACCTTC.